The TCR beta chain described here comes from a study of neoadjuvant nivolumab and ipilimumab in lung cancer. The study, taken as a whole, reports: Higher pretherapy blood TCR richness went with higher resected-tumor richness. Compared with tumor-adjacent uninvolved lung, resected tumors showed greater richness and clonality. Pathologic regression was not significantly tied to TCR clonality.

The CDR3 length is 15 residues. Germline V gives CDR1 MNHEY, CDR2 SMNVEV (reference sequence). Trimming pared 2 bases from V and 0 bases from J, leaving 11 bases between. Only in-frame clones appear in the TCRdb table, and some are missing; sequencing was by immunoSEQ multiplex PCR. Of roughly 20,000 clones in the sample, 80% to 90% were seen once. For this clone: Its antigen is still unknown.

The sequence derives from an adult with non-small cell lung cancer. The genes are TRBV27 and TRBJ2-7; D not certain. Specimen: peripheral blood, collected before neoadjuvant nivolumab, alone or with ipilimumab. CDR3 sequence (DNA): TGTGCCAGCAGTTTAAACGCCCGTGGCTCCTACGAGCAGTACTTC. Translating it yields CASSLNARGSYEQYF.